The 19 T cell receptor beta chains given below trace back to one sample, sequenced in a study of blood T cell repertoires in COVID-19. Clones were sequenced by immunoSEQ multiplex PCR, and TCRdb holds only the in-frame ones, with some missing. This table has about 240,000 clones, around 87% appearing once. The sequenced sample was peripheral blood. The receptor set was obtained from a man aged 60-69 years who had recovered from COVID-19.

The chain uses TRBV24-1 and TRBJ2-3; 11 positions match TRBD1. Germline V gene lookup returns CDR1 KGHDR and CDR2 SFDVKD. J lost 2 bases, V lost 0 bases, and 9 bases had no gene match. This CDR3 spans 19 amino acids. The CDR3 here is CATSDLMGQGVWNTDTQYF. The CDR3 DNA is TGTGCCACCAGTGATTTGATGGGACAGGGGGTGTGGAACACAGATACGCAGTATTTT.

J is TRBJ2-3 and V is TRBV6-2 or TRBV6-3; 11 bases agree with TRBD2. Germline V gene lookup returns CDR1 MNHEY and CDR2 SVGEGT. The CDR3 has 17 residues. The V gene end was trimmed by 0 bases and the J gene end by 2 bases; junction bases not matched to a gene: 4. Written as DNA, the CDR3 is TGTGCCAGCAGTTACTCCACTAGCGGGGGCCCCACAGATACGCAGTATTTT. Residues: CASSYSTSGGPTDTQYF.

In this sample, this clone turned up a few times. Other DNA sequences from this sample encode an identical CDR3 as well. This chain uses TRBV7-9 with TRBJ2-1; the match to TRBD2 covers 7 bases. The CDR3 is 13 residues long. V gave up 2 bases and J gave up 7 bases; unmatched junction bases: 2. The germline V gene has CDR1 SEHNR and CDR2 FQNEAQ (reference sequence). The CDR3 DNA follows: TGTGCCAGCAGCTTAACGGGGGGAAATGAGCAGTTCTTC. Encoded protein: CASSLTGGNEQFF.

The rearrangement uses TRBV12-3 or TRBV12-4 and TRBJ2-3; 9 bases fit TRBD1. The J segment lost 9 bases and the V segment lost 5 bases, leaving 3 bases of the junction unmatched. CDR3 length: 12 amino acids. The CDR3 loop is CASSPDRGTQYF. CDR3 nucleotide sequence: TGTGCCAGCAGTCCGGACAGGGGAACGCAGTATTTT.

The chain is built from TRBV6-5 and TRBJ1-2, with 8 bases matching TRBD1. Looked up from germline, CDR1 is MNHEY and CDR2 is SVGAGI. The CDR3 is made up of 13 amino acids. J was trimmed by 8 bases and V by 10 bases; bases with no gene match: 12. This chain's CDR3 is CATAGRTGQGYTF. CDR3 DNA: TGTGCCACCGCTGGAAGGACAGGGCAAGGCTACACCTTC.

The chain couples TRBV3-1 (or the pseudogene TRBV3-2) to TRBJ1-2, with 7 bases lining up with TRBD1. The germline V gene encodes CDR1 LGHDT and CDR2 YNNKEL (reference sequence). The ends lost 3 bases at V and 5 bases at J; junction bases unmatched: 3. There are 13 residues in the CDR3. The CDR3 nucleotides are TGTGCCAGCAGCCATCGGGACAGTTATGGCTACACCTTC. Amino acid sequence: CASSHRDSYGYTF.

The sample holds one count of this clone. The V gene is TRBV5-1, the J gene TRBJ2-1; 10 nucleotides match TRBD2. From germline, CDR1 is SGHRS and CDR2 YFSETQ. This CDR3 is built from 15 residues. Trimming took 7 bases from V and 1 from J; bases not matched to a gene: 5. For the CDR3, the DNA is TGCGCCAGCCGGATAGCGGGGGGTTCCTACAATGAGCAGTTCTTC. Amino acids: CASRIAGGSYNEQFF.

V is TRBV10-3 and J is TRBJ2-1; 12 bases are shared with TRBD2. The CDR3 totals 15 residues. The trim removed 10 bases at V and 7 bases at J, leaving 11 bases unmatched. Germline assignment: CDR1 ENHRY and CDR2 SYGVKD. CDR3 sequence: CATASSGGDRNEQFF. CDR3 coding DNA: TGTGCCACCGCCTCTAGCGGGGGGGATCGAAATGAGCAGTTCTTC.

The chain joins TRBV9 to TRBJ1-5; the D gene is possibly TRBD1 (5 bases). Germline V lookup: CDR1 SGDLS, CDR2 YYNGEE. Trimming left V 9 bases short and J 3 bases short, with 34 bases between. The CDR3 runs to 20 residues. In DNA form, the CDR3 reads TGTGCCACCGCGAGCCCCAATCGTGATTCAGGACACCTGGACAATCAGCCCCAGCATTTT. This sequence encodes CATASPNRDSGHLDNQPQHF.

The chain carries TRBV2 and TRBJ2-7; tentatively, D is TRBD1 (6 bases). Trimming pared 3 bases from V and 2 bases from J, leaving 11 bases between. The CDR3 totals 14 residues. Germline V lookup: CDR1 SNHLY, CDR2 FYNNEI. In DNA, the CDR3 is TGTGCCAGCAGTGATTTCGCAGGGGCCTACGAGCAGTACTTC. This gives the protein CASSDFAGAYEQYF.

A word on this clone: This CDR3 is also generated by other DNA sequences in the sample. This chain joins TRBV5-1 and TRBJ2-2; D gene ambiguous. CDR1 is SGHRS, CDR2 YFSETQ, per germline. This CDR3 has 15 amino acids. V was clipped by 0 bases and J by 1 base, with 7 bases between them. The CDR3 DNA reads TGCGCCAGCAGCTTGGTGGCAGGGAACACCGGGGAGCTGTTTTTT. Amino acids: CASSLVAGNTGELFF.

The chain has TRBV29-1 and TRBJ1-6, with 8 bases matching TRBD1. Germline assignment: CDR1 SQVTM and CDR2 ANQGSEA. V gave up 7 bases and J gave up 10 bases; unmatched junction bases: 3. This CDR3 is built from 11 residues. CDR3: CSETGASPLHF. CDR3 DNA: TGCAGCGAGACAGGGGCCTCACCCCTCCACTTT.

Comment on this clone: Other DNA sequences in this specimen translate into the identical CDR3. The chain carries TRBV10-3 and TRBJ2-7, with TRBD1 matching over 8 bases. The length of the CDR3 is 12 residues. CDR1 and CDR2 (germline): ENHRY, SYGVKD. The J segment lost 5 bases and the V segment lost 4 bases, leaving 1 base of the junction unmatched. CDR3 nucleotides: TGTGCCATCAGTGGGACAGGGAACGAGCAGTACGTC. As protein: CAISGTGNEQYV.

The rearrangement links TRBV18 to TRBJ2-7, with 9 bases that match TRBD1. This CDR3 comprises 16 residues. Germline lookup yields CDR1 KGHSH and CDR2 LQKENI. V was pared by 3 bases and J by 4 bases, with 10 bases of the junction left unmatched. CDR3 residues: CASSPSGTGTTYEQYV. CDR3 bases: TGTGCCAGCTCACCCTCTGGGACAGGGACCACGTACGAGCAGTACGTC.

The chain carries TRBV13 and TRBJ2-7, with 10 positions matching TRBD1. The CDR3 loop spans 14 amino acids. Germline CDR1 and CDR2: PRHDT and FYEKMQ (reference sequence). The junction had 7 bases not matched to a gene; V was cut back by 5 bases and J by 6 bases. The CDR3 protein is CASSPPGTGVEQYF. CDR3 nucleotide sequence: TGTGCCAGCAGCCCCCCCGGGACAGGGGTCGAGCAGTACTTC.

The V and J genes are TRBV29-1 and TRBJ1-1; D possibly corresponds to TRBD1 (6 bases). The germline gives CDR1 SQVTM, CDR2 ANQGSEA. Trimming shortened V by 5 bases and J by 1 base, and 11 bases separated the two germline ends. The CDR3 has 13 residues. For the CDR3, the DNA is TGCAGCGTTCTTCGACAGGCGAACACTGAAGCTTTCTTT. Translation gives CSVLRQANTEAFF.

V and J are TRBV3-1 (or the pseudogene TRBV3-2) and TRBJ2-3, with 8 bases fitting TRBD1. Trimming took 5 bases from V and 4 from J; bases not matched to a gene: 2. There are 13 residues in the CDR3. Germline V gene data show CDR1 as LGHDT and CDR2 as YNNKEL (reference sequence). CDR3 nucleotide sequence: TGTGCCAGCAGCTCCAGGGGGCCAGATACGCAGTATTTT. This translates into CASSSRGPDTQYF.

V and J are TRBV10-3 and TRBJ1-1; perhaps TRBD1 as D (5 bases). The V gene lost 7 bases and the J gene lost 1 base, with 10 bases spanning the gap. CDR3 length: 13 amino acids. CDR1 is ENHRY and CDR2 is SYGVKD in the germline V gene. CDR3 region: CAIKGVENTEAFF. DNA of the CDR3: TGTGCCATCAAAGGGGTCGAGAACACTGAAGCTTTCTTT.

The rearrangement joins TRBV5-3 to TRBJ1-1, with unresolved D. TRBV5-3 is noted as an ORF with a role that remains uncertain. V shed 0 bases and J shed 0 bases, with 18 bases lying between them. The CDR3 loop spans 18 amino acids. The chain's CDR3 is CARSLEVSLGSLNTEAFF. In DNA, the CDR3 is TGTGCCAGAAGCTTGGAAGTCTCCTTGGGGAGTCTGAACACTGAAGCTTTCTTT.